This T cell receptor beta chain appears in the sequencing data of a study of CD8 T cells in Susac syndrome. V was cut by 5 bases and J by 1 base, with 6 bases left in between. Germline V lookup: CDR1 DFQATT, CDR2 SNEGSKA (reference sequence). The CDR3 is 13 residues long. The study used treatment-naive patients who had stable or active relapsing-remitting disease as multiple sclerosis controls. It was negative isolation that provided the CD8+ and CD4+ T cells, whereas TEMRA cells were enriched by FACS. Random hexamers were used to reverse transcribe the RNA input (0.5 to 1 ug). By means of immunoSEQ multiplex PCR, TCR beta CDR3 spanning 54 Vbeta and 13 Jbeta underwent amplification. One entry per CDR3 protein, called by TCRdb with MiXCR from the immunoSEQ multiplex PCR reads. Among a few hundred thousand distinct CDR3 sequences listed, approximately 95% were seen once.

This receptor was identified in a human donor with multiple sclerosis. The V call is TRBV20-1, the J call TRBJ2-6; D possibly corresponds to TRBD1 (6 bases). The sequencing sample was made of CD4+ T cells from PBMCs. The CDR3 DNA reads as TGCAGTGCTCAGGGGTCTGGGGCCAACGTCCTGACTTTC. Protein product: CSAQGSGANVLTF.